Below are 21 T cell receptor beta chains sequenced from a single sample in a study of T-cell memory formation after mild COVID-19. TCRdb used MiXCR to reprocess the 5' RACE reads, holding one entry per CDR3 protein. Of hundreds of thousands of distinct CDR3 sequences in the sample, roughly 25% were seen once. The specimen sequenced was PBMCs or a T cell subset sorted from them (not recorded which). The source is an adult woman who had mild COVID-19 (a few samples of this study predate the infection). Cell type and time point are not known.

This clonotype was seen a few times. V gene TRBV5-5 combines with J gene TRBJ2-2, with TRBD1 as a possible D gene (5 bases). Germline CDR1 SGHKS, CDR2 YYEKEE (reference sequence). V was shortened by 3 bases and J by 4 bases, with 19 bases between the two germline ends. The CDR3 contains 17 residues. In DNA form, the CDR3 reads TGTGCCAGCAGCTCCGCGCGATGGGGCCGGACCACCGGGGAGCTGTTTTTT. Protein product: CASSSARWGRTTGELFF.

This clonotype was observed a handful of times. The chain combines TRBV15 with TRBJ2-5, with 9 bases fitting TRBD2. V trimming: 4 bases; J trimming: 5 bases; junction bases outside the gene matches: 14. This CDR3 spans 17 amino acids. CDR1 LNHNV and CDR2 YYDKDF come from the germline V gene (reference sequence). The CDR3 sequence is CATSTVGSGRKQETQYF. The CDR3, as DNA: TGTGCCACCAGCACCGTGGGTAGCGGGAGAAAGCAGGAGACCCAGTACTTC.

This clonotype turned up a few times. The CDR3 region is CATREGSEAFF. The CDR3, as DNA: TGTGCCACCAGGGAGGGGAGTGAAGCTTTCTTT. The chain is built from TRBV24-1 and TRBJ1-1, with a weak D call TRBD1 (5 bases). Trimming pared 7 bases from V and 7 bases from J, leaving 9 bases between. The CDR3 is 11 residues long. CDR1 is KGHDR, CDR2 SFDVKD, per germline.

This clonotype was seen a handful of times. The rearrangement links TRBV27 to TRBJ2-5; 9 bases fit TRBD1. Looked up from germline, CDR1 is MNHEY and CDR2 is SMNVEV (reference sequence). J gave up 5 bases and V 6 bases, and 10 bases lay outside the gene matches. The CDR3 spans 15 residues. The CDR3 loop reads CASSPGTGSLETQYF. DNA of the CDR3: TGTGCCAGCAGCCCCGGGACAGGGTCCTTGGAGACCCAGTACTTC.

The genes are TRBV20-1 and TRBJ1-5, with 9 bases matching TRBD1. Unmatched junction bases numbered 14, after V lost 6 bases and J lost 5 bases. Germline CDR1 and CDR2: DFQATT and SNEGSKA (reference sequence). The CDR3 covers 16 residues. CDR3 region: CSALEGQGGFHQPQHF. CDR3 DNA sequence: TGCAGTGCCCTCGAGGGACAGGGAGGGTTTCATCAGCCCCAGCATTTT.

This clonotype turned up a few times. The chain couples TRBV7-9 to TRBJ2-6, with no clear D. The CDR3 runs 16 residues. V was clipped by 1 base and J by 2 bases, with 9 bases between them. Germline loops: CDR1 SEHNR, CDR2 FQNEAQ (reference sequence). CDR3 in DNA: TGTGCCAGCAGCTTAGGTTCGGGCACTGGGGCCAACGTCCTGACTTTC. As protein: CASSLGSGTGANVLTF.

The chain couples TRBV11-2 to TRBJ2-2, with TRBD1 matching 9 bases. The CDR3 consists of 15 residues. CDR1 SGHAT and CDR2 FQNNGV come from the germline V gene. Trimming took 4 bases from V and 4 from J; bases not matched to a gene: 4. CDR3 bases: TGTGCCAGCAGCTCCCCGACAGGGGGCACCGGGGAGCTGTTTTTT. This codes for CASSSPTGGTGELFF.

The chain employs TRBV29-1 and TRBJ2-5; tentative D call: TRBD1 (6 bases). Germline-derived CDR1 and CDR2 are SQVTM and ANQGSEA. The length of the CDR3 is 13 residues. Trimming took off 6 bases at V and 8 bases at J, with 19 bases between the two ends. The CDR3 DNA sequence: TGCAGCGTCCAGGGCAGGGGTTTGAAAACCCAGTACTTC. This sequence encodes CSVQGRGLKTQYF. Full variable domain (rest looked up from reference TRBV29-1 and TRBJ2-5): SAVISQKPSRDICQRGTSLTIQCQVDSQVTMMFWYRQQPGQSLTLIATANQGSEATYESGFVIDKFPISRPNLTFSTLTVSNMSPEDSSIYLCSVQGRGLKTQYFGPGTRLLVL.

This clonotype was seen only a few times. DNA for the CDR3: TGTGCCAGCAGCTTAGGTGGTAGTTACACAGATACGCAGTATTTT. This translates into CASSLGGSYTDTQYF. This chain connects TRBV7-9 to TRBJ2-3; D remains ambiguous. This CDR3 is 15 amino acids long. From germline, CDR1 is SEHNR and CDR2 FQNEAQ (reference sequence). Trimming left V 1 base short and J 2 bases short, with 10 bases between. Based on the CDR3 plus reference TRBV7-9 and TRBJ2-3, the full variable domain is DTGVSQNPRHKITKRGQNVTFRCDPISEHNRLYWYRQTLGQGPEFLTYFQNEAQLEKSRLLSDRFSAERPKGSFSTLEIQRTEQGDSAMYLCASSLGGSYTDTQYFGPGTRLTVL.

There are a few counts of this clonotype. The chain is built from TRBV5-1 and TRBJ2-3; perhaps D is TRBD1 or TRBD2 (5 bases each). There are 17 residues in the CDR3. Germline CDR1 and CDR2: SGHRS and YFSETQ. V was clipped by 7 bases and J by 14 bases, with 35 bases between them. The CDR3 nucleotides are TGCGCCAGCTCAGCTTCGGTGGTTGGGACCACCCCGGAGTTGAGGTATTTT. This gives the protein CASSASVVGTTPELRYF.

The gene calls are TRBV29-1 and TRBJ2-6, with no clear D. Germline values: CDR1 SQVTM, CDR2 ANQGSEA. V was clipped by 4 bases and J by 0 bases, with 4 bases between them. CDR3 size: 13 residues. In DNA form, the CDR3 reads TGCAGCGTTGCGAGCTCTGGGGCCAACGTCCTGACTTTC. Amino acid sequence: CSVASSGANVLTF.

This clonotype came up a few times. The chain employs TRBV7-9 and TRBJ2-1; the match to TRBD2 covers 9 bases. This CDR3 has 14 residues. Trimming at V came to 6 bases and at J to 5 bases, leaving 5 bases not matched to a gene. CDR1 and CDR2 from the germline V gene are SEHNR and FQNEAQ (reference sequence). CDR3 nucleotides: TGTGCCAGCAGGATAGCGGGAGTTGACAATGAGCAGTTCTTC. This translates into CASRIAGVDNEQFF.

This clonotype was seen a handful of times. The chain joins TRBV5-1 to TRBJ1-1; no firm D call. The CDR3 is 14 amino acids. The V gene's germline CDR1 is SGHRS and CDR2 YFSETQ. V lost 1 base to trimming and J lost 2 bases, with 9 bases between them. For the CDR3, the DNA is TGCGCCAGCAGCTTGTCCTACGGAAACACTGAAGCTTTCTTT. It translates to CASSLSYGNTEAFF.

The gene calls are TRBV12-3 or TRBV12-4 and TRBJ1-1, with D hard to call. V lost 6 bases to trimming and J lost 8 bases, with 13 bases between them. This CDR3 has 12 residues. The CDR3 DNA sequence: TGTGCCAGCAGCCGCACTACCAGGGAAGCTTTCTTT. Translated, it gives CASSRTTREAFF.

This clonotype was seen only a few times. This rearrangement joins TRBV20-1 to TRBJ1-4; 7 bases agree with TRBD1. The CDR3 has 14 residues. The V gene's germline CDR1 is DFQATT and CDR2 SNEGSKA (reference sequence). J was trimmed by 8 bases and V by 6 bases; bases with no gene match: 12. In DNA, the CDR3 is TGCAGTGCCTTATACGACAGGGTGTACGAAAAACTGTTTTTT. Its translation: CSALYDRVYEKLFF.

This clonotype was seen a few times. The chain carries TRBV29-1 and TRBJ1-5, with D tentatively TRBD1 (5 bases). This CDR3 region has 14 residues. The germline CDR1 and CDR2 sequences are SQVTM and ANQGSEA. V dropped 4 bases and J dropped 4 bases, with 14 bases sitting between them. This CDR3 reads CSVVSRAGNQPQHF. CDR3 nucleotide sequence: TGCAGCGTTGTGTCCAGGGCTGGGAATCAGCCCCAGCATTTT.

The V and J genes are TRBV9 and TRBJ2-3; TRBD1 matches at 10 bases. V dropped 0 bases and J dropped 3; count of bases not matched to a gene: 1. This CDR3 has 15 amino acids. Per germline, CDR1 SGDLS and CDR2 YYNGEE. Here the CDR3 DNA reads TGTGCCAGCAGCGTAGTGGGACAGGGGACAGATACGCAGTATTTT. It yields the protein CASSVVGQGTDTQYF. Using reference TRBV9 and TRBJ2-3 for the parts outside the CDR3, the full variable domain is DSGVTQTPKHLITATGQRVTLRCSPRSGDLSVYWYQQSLDQGLQFLIQYYNGEERAKGNILERFSAQQFPDLHSELNLSSLELGDSALYFCASSVVGQGTDTQYFGPGTRLTVL.

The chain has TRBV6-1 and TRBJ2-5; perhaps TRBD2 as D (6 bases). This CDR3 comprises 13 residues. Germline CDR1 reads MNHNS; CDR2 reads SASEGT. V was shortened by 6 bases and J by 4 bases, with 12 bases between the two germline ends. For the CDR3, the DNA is TGTGCCAGCAGCTGGGCGGGGACAGAGACCCAGTACTTC. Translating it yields CASSWAGTETQYF.

The CDR3 loop reads CASSYSGPGAYNSPLHF. CDR3 nucleotide sequence: TGTGCCAGCAGTTACTCAGGGCCTGGGGCCTATAATTCACCCCTCCACTTT. This chain connects TRBV2 to TRBJ1-6, with D maybe TRBD1 (5 bases). Deletions cut 5 bases from V and 2 bases from J, with 16 bases between. Germline V lookup: CDR1 SNHLY, CDR2 FYNNEI. The CDR3 has 17 amino acids.

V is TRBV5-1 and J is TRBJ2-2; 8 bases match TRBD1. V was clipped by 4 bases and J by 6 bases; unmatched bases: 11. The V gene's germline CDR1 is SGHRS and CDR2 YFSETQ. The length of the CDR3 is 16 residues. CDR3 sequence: CASSHGQGRFAGELFF. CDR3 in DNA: TGCGCCAGCAGCCACGGACAGGGAAGGTTTGCCGGGGAGCTGTTTTTT.

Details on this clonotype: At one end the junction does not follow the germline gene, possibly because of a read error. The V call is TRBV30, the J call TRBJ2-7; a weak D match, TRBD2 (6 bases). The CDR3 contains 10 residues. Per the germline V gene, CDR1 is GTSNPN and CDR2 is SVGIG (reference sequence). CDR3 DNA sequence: TGTGCCTGGAGTCTAGACAGTCGGGGGTTC. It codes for CAWSLDSRGF. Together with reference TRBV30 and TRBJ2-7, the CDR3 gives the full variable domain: SQTIHQWPATLVQPVGSPLSLECTVEGTSNPNLYWYRQAAGRGLQLLFYSVGIGQISSEVPQNLSASRPQDRQFILSSKKLLLSDSGFYLCAWSLDSRGFGPGTRLTVT.